These 17 T cell receptor beta chains originate from one sample sequenced in a study of early T cells in non-severe SARS-CoV-2 infection. TCRdb ran MiXCR on the 5' RACE reads and lists one entry per CDR3 protein. Of fewer than 60,000 distinct CDR3 sequences in the sample, over 8% were seen once. Sequences were obtained from whole blood. These TCRs come from an adult who was a healthcare worker with PCR-confirmed SARS-CoV-2 infection or an uninfected control (not recorded which).

This clonotype was found many times. The rearrangement links TRBV5-1 to TRBJ2-3, with 7 bases identical to TRBD1. CDR1 SGHRS and CDR2 YFSETQ come from the germline V gene. J was trimmed by 0 bases and V by 4 bases; bases with no gene match: 11. The CDR3 length is 17 residues. The CDR3 reads CASSARTGRSSTDTQYF. DNA for the CDR3: TGCGCCAGCAGCGCCAGGACAGGCCGGAGTAGCACAGATACGCAGTATTTT.

The chain couples TRBV2 to TRBJ2-3; TRBD1 aligns across 10 bases. The germline V gene has CDR1 SNHLY and CDR2 FYNNEI. J was trimmed by 4 bases and V by 5 bases; bases with no gene match: 6. The CDR3 has 15 residues. In DNA form, the CDR3 reads TGTGCCAGCAGTAGGCCGGGACAGGGGCCAGATACGCAGTATTTT. Protein sequence: CASSRPGQGPDTQYF.

In its sample, this clonotype was seen many times. The chain carries TRBV24-1 and TRBJ2-1; 8 bases map to TRBD2. Germline V gene sequence: CDR1 KGHDR, CDR2 SFDVKD. The ends lost 2 bases at V and 4 bases at J; junction bases unmatched: 9. The CDR3 sequence is 17 residues long. CDR3 nucleotides: TGTGCCACCAGTGATTGGGACGGCGGGGGGATATACAATGAGCAGTTCTTC. This gives the protein CATSDWDGGGIYNEQFF.

This clonotype has just a few counts. The chain recombines TRBV5-8 with TRBJ2-3; TRBD1 is a possible D gene (6 bases). Germline CDR1 SGHTS, CDR2 YDEGEE. CDR3 length: 15 residues. Trimming removed 0 bases from V and 4 bases from J, with 12 bases in between. The CDR3 spells CASSLGGPGADTQYF. The CDR3 bases are TGTGCCAGCAGCTTGGGGGGGCCTGGGGCAGATACGCAGTATTTT.

This clonotype was recorded many times. V usage is TRBV5-1 and J usage is TRBJ1-2; weak D call: TRBD1 (6 bases). V dropped 3 bases and J dropped 7 bases, with 16 bases sitting between them. The CDR3 is made up of 14 amino acids. Germline lookup yields CDR1 SGHRS and CDR2 YFSETQ. The CDR3 protein is CASSSTGSVAGYTF. CDR3 DNA: TGCGCCAGCAGCTCAACAGGGTCCGTTGCTGGCTACACCTTC.

In its sample, this clonotype is medium-sized. V usage is TRBV30 and J usage is TRBJ1-1; TRBD1 is a possible D gene (6 bases). The ends were cut back, 5 bases at V and 4 bases at J, with 11 bases in the middle. Germline V gene sequence: CDR1 GTSNPN, CDR2 SVGIG (reference sequence). This CDR3 has 12 amino acids. The CDR3 DNA reads TGTGCCTGGGCTAGACAGGCCACTGAAGCTTTCTTT. It encodes CAWARQATEAFF.

The V and J genes are TRBV3-1 and TRBJ2-3; TRBD2 might be the D (6 bases). Germline assignment: CDR1 LGHDT and CDR2 YNNKEL (reference sequence). The CDR3 runs 14 residues. V was cut by 4 bases and J by 8 bases, with 16 bases left in between. CDR3 sequence: CASSPGLGEVTQYF. CDR3 coding DNA: TGTGCCAGCAGCCCTGGACTCGGGGAGGTTACGCAGTATTTT.

This clonotype was seen at least ten times. The V and J genes are TRBV5-5 and TRBJ1-5, with D unclear. Between the trimmed V and J ends, which lost 0 bases and 4 bases, there was a span of 11 bases. Looked up from germline, CDR1 is SGHKS and CDR2 is YYEKEE (reference sequence). The CDR3 loop spans 15 amino acids. The CDR3: CASSLVPDFNQPQHF. For the CDR3, the DNA is TGTGCCAGCAGCTTGGTGCCAGACTTTAATCAGCCCCAGCATTTT.

In this sample, this clonotype turned up many times. This chain connects TRBV10-3 to TRBJ1-6; D ambiguous. V lost 0 bases to trimming and J lost 0 bases, with 6 bases between them. The length of the CDR3 is 16 residues. Germline assignment: CDR1 ENHRY and CDR2 SYGVKD. The CDR3 spells CAISESRSSYNSPLHF. In DNA, the CDR3 is TGTGCCATCAGTGAGTCCCGGAGCTCCTATAATTCACCCCTCCACTTT.

The J gene is TRBJ2-7, the V gene TRBV6-5; either TRBD1 or TRBD2 may supply D (5 bases each). Germline V gene sequence: CDR1 MNHEY, CDR2 SVGAGI. The V gene lost 3 bases and the J gene lost 7 bases, with 16 bases spanning the gap. This CDR3 comprises 14 residues. The CDR3 nucleotides read TGTGCCAGCAGTTATTCGGGACGTGAACGGGAGCAGTACTTC. This translates into CASSYSGREREQYF.

This clonotype has just a few counts. The rearrangement joins TRBV7-2 to TRBJ2-7; 9 bases map to TRBD1. In germline, CDR1 is SGHTA, CDR2 FQGNSA. V shed 4 bases, J shed 4 bases, and the junction held 8 bases outside the gene matches. CDR3 size: 15 residues. The CDR3 is CASSYAGQGFYEQYF. The CDR3 DNA follows: TGTGCCAGCAGCTACGCGGGACAGGGTTTTTACGAGCAGTACTTC.

In this sample, this clonotype turned up many times. The chain recombines TRBV14 with TRBJ2-7; 7 nucleotides match TRBD1. J gave up 2 bases and V 4 bases, and 5 bases lay outside the gene matches. The germline V gene encodes CDR1 SGHDN and CDR2 FVKESK. The CDR3 runs 14 residues. The CDR3 DNA reads as TGTGCCAGCAGCCGGTCAGGGGGAGCCTACGAGCAGTACTTC. Amino acids: CASSRSGGAYEQYF.

About this clonotype itself: This may arise from a read error, as a much more abundant clone is one base away. J is TRBJ2-1 and V is TRBV20-1, with TRBD2 matching over 8 bases. The CDR3 is 16 amino acids. Germline V gene sequence: CDR1 DFQATT, CDR2 SNEGSKA (reference sequence). With 0 bases clipped from V and 2 bases from J, the junction kept 6 bases outside the gene matches. This CDR3 is CSARDLTSGPYNEQFF. In DNA, the CDR3 is TGCAGTGCTAGAGATCTAACTAGCGGCCCCTACAATGAGCAGTTCTTC.

The J gene is TRBJ1-5, the V gene TRBV27, with D possibly matching TRBD1 (5 bases). This CDR3 region has 13 residues. CDR1 is MNHEY, CDR2 SMNVEV, per germline (reference sequence). Trimming stripped 8 bases from V and 7 bases from J, with 15 bases between. CDR3 sequence: CASGGRGSQPQHF. DNA for the CDR3: TGTGCCAGCGGTGGGAGGGGATCGCAGCCCCAGCATTTT.

The CDR3 region is CSVPGLGTDTQYF. The CDR3 DNA sequence: TGCAGCGTTCCCGGACTGGGCACAGATACGCAGTATTTT. The chain employs TRBV29-1 and TRBJ2-3, with a possible D match to TRBD2 (5 bases). CDR3 length: 13 amino acids. The germline gives CDR1 SQVTM, CDR2 ANQGSEA. With 5 bases removed from V and 1 base from J, the gap between germline ends came to 10 bases.

There are many counts of this clonotype. The chain combines TRBV20-1 with TRBJ1-4; 7 bases match TRBD1. Germline V gene lookup returns CDR1 DFQATT and CDR2 SNEGSKA (reference sequence). The ends lost 6 bases at V and 7 bases at J; junction bases unmatched: 14. The CDR3 runs 15 residues. CDR3 nucleotide sequence: TGCAGTGCCGCTGTAACAGGGGCAATAAGTGAAAAACTGTTTTTT. Residues: CSAAVTGAISEKLFF.

This clonotype was detected many times. The rearrangement uses TRBV20-1 and TRBJ2-3; D is undetermined. Germline V gene sequence: CDR1 DFQATT, CDR2 SNEGSKA (reference sequence). The germline V and J ends were trimmed by 6 bases and 4 bases, with 11 bases remaining between them. This CDR3 has 12 residues. This CDR3 is CSATKAADTQYF. As DNA, the CDR3 is TGCAGTGCCACGAAGGCCGCAGATACGCAGTATTTT.